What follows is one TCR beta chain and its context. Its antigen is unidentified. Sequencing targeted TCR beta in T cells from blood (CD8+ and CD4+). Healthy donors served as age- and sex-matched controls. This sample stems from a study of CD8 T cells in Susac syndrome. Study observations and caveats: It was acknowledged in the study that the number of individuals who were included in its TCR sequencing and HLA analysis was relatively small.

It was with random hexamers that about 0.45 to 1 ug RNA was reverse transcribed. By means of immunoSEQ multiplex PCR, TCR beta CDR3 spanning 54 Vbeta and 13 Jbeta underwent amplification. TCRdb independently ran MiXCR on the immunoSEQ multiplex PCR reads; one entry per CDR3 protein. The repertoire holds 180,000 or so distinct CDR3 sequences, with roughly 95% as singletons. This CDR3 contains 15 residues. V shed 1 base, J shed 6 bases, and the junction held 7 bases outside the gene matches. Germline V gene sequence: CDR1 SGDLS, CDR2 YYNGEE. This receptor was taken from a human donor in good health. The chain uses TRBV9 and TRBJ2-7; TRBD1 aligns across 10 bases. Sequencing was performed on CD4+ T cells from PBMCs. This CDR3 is CASSVRDRGCGEQYV. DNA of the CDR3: TGTGCCAGCAGCGTACGGGACAGGGGATGTGGCGAGCAGTACGTC.